This T cell receptor beta chain was identified in a study of patients and donors after allogeneic stem cell transplantation. TCRdb independently ran MiXCR on the RT-PCR reads; one entry per CDR3 protein. The sample holds some 230,000 distinct CDR3 sequences, less than 15% seen once. The germline gives CDR1 LNHNV, CDR2 YYDKDF (reference sequence). Trimming stripped 0 bases from V and 6 bases from J, with 15 bases between. The CDR3 covers 16 residues. The chain employs TRBV15 and TRBJ2-1; maybe TRBD2 (6 bases). This clonotype originated in a human donor who was either an allogeneic HSCT recipient or a stem cell or donor lymphocyte infusion donor (not recorded which). It is not recorded whose cells these are; they may come from a transplant donor. Sequencing was done on a sample of blood, either unsorted or a sorted T cell fraction (not recorded which). This CDR3 is CATSRDRRGKANEQFF. CDR3 sequence (DNA): TGTGCCACCAGCAGAGATCGCCGGGGGAAAGCCAATGAGCAGTTCTTC. The variable domain in full, completed from reference TRBV15 and TRBJ2-1, reads DAMVIQNPRYQVTQFGKPVTLSCSQTLNHNVMYWYQQKSSQAPKLLFHYYDKDFNNEADTPDNFQSRRPNTSFCFLDIRSPGLGDTAMYLCATSRDRRGKANEQFFGPGTRLTVL.